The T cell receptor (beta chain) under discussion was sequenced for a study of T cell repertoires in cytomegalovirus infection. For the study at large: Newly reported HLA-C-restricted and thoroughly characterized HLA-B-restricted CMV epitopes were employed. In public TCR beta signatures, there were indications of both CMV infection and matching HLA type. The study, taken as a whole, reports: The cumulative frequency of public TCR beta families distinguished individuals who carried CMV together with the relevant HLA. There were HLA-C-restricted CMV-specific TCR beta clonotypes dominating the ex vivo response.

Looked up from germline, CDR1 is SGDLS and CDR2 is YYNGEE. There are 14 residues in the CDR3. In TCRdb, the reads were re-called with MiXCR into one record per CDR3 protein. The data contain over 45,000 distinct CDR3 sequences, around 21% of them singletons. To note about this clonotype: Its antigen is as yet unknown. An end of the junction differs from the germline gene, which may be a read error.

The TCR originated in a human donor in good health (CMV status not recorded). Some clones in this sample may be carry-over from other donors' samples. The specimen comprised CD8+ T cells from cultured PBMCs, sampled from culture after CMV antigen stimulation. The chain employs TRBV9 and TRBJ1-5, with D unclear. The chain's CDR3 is CTSSLGDSNQPQHF. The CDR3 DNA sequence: TGTACCAGCAGTCTCGGGGATAGCAATCAGCCCCAGCATTTT.